This TCR beta chain was sequenced during a study of post-analysis software for immune sequencing data (dated by TCRdb to about 2015). For the wider study: The recorded disease courses included relapsing-remitting, secondary progressive and progressive-relapsing multiple sclerosis, and some patients had no subtype annotation. A subset of samples was prepared in parallel using single-end sample barcoding, then pooled and co-amplified after Illumina adapter ligation. Patient repertoires were compared against around twelve previously published healthy control repertoires from donors aged roughly 6 to 27 years.

With respect to this clonotype: No cognate antigen has been identified for it. No base quality values were provided; no much bigger clone lies one nucleotide off.

The paper as a whole reports these results and caveats: Four to six TRBV segments, including TRBV5-6, TRBV5-1 and TRBV20-1, were significantly more frequent in patients than controls. The multiple sclerosis patient group was slightly younger than the control group. When samples were clustered directly using the F measure, samples prepared in the same batch co-clustered strongly, which prompted a batch-effect correction. Normalized Chao1 diversity was significantly lower in multiple sclerosis patients than controls, suggesting substantial peripheral T-cell clonal expansion.

To demonstrate the VDJtools post-analysis software, the study profiled TCR beta repertoires from the peripheral blood of about 13 young patients with multiple sclerosis. The multiple sclerosis patients were children and adolescents ranging in age from 6 to 15 years. The library was prepared using PCR. The data were produced on an Illumina HiSeq 2500. To reduce PCR and sequencing biases, unique molecular identifiers were built into the TCR beta cDNA libraries. Approximately 500,000 cDNA molecules were obtained per 1 to 10 million input T cells, so each molecule approximated one T cell. The patient libraries were prepared and sequenced with the same protocol used for the earlier healthy control dataset. Within a given batch, samples were prepared together, multiplexed and sequenced on the same HiSeq lane. The original methods were these. Raw barcoded reads were processed with MIGEC, discarding single-read molecular identifier groups before consensus assembly and CDR3 extraction. Clonotype tables were post-analysed with VDJtools, normalizing diversity by down-sampling all datasets to the smallest sample size. In repertoire overlap clustering, CDR3 amino acid sequences, but not nucleotide sequences, were matched to correct batch-related cross-sample contamination. Using fastp at Q25 and MiXCR, TCRdb reprocessed the public reads and kept productive beta chains. For every CDR3 protein sequence, its rows merge into one entry that carries the most common genes and DNA. Here the V and J calls rest on TCRdb's processing, not on the authors' analysis. The sample has approximately 730,000 distinct CDR3 sequences on record, 46% of them singletons. In total, the top ten clones hold 4.9% of the sample.

The germline V gene (reference sequence) gives CDR1 as DFQATT and CDR2 as SNEGSKA. CDR3 length: 15 amino acids, cysteine to phenylalanine. Only CDR3 DNA is held: 45 bases, read in frame from base 1. The V end gives up 3 bases and the J end 0 bases, leaving 6 bases in the junction not matched to a gene. This receptor was taken from a girl aged 5-17 years with multiple sclerosis. What was sequenced was blood. The chain is encoded by TRBV20-1 joined to TRBJ2-3; TRBD2 fits 7 bases in the junction. The bases are TGCAGTGCTAGGGATAGCGGGTTAAGCACAGATACGCAGTATTTT. The resulting protein is CSARDSGLSTDTQYF.